This TCR beta chain was documented in a study of blood T cell repertoires in COVID-19. Background on the study: The origin of the acute and convalescent COVID-19 samples was the United States, Italy and Spain. The cDNA or gDNA used as material had been derived from T cells, B-cell-depleted T cells, or PBMCs.

As originally analysed: For nucleated cells, counts were estimated from reference gene primer amplification. Repertoires were generated with immunoSEQ multiplex PCR, while TCRdb's copy carries only in-frame clones and drops some. V and J calls and clone size are copied from that table; D and trimming were computed from the DNA. The table lists 150,000 or so clones, around 87% of them singletons. Trimming left V 4 bases short and J 0 bases short, with 15 bases between. Per germline, CDR1 SGHRS and CDR2 YFSETQ. The CDR3 contains 16 residues. The source material was peripheral blood. This receptor was identified in a man of 80 years or more with acute or convalescent COVID-19. The chain is built from TRBV5-1 and TRBJ2-3; possibly TRBD2 for D (6 bases). CDR3 DNA sequence: TGCGCCAGCAGCCTTAACGGAGGGCCAAGCACAGATACGCAGTATTTT. Translation: CASSLNGGPSTDTQYF.